One sample yielded the 15 T cell receptor beta chains listed below, sequenced in a study of blood T cells in healthy people across ages (dated by TCRdb to the mid-2010s). The protocol used for the library was 5' RACE. The sequencer was an Illumina HiSeq 2500. A second 7 to 11 cycle PCR used a sample-barcoded 5' primer and a J-beta primer mix. The public sequencing data were trimmed at Q25 with fastp and processed into clonotypes with MiXCR by TCRdb, which kept only in-frame beta chains. CDR3 protein duplicates are merged, each entry listing the most common genes and DNA. The sample includes hundreds of thousands of distinct CDR3 sequences, with about 28% observed a single time. Around 14% of the sample is in the top ten clones. The sequencing input was blood. Receptor source: an elderly woman in good health.

The chain employs TRBV20-1 and TRBJ1-2; TRBD1 might be the D (6 bases). V lost 7 bases, J lost 8 bases, and 14 bases lay in between. Per germline, CDR1 DFQATT and CDR2 SNEGSKA (reference sequence). CDR3 size: 11 residues. CDR3 sequence: CSGEGGGGYTF. CDR3 nucleotide sequence: TGCAGTGGAGAGGGGGGGGGAGGCTACACCTTC.

There are a few counts of this clonotype. This may come from a read error, since a much larger clone is one base off. V usage is TRBV20-1 and J usage is TRBJ1-6; weak D call: TRBD1 (6 bases). Germline-derived CDR1 and CDR2 are DFQATT and SNEGSKA (reference sequence). The CDR3 contains 12 residues. For the CDR3, the DNA is TGCAGTGCTGGGGGCTATAATTCACCCCGCCACTTT. It specifies CSAGGYNSPRHF.

Comment on this clonotype: This sequence may be a read error, since a much larger clone differs from it by one base. V is TRBV5-1 and J is TRBJ2-1; tentatively, D is TRBD1 (6 bases). V dropped 1 base and J dropped 7 bases, with 15 bases sitting between them. CDR3 length equals 15 residues. Germline V CDR1 and CDR2: SGHRS, YFSETQ. Written as DNA, the CDR3 is TGCGCCAGCAGCTTGAAGCCGTCAGGGGAAAATGAGCAGTTCTTC. Protein sequence: CASSLKPSGENEQFF.

On this clonotype: A much larger clone is a single base away; this may be a read error. V and J are TRBV7-3 and TRBJ2-1; D may be TRBD1 (6 bases). The CDR3 contains 15 residues. Germline lookup yields CDR1 SGHTA and CDR2 FQGTGA. The V and J ends lost 5 bases and 6 bases respectively, with 17 bases between them. The CDR3 nucleotides are TGTGCCAGCAGCACAACCGGGACATGGGGCAATGAGCAGTTCTTC. Translating it yields CASSTTGTWGNEQFF.

This clonotype was recorded at least ten times. The CDR3 loop reads CASSPQGTGDLTDTQYF. DNA of the CDR3: TGTGCCAGCTCACCACAAGGGACAGGGGACCTCACAGATACGCAGTATTTT. J is TRBJ2-3 and V is TRBV18; the match to TRBD1 covers 10 bases. The CDR3 has 17 residues. Germline-derived CDR1 and CDR2 are KGHSH and LQKENI. The V gene end was trimmed by 1 base and the J gene end by 2 bases; junction bases not matched to a gene: 6.

The chain couples TRBV20-1 to TRBJ2-5, with TRBD2 identical over 9 bases. The V segment lost 1 base and the J segment 7 bases; nucleotides outside the gene matches: 10. Per germline, CDR1 DFQATT and CDR2 SNEGSKA (reference sequence). The CDR3 runs to 15 residues. CDR3 nucleotide sequence: TGCAGTGCTAGAGGTTCCAGCGGGGGGCCGGGGACCCAGTACTTC. Protein sequence: CSARGSSGGPGTQYF.

Note on this clonotype: A much larger clone differs by one base, so this may be a read error. J is TRBJ2-3 and V is TRBV12-3 or TRBV12-4; D is unclear. This CDR3 comprises 18 residues. CDR3 DNA sequence: TGTGCCAGCAGTTTTTTCCCCCCCCCGCGCGGCGAAACAGATACGCGGTATTTT. Translation gives CASSFFPPPRGETDTRYF.

This clonotype appeared many times. The V gene is TRBV7-9, the J gene TRBJ2-4; the match to TRBD2 covers 11 bases. J was trimmed by 1 base and V by 5 bases; bases with no gene match: 7. The CDR3 sequence is 17 residues long. Looked up from germline, CDR1 is SEHNR and CDR2 is FQNEAQ (reference sequence). The CDR3 DNA sequence: TGTGCCAGCAGCCGACTGGTAGCGGGGGGGGCCAAAAACATTCAGTACTTC. It translates to CASSRLVAGGAKNIQYF.

J is TRBJ2-4 and V is TRBV12-3 or TRBV12-4, with D possibly called TRBD1 or TRBD2 (5 bases each). The end of the DNA fits TRBJ2-7 better, so the J call may be wrong. The CDR3 extends over 13 amino acids. In nucleotides, the CDR3 is TGTGCCAGCAGTTTTGGGGGAAACTACGAGCAGTACTTC. Protein: CASSFGGNYEQYF.

As to this clonotype: The conserved phenylalanine or tryptophan normally closing the CDR3 is absent here, so this likely arose from a read error. This chain connects TRBV20-1 to TRBJ2-7, with D perhaps TRBD2 (5 bases). Trimming shortened V by 3 bases and J by 2 bases, and 11 bases separated the two germline ends. Per the germline V gene, CDR1 is DFQATT and CDR2 is SNEGSKA (reference sequence). This CDR3 comprises 13 residues. CDR3 coding DNA: TGCAGTGCTAGGGGCCCTAGCCCCTACGAGCAGTACTCC. Protein sequence: CSARGPSPYEQYS.

As concerns this clonotype: A clone one base away is much larger, so this may be a read error. The chain uses TRBV9 and TRBJ2-7, with D perhaps matching TRBD1 (5 bases). The DNA end is a closer match to TRBJ2-5, so the J assignment may be wrong. The CDR3 is 17 residues long. CDR1 and CDR2 from the germline V gene are SGDLS and YYNGEE. The CDR3 spells CANSVSDSPSTSQTQYF. The CDR3 DNA reads TGTGCCAACAGCGTATCAGACAGCCCTAGTACAAGTCAGACCCAGTACTTC.

Worth noting for this clonotype: A junction boundary mismatches the germline segment, possibly from a read error. The CDR3 loop reads CTSSYRPGQGQYSPLHF. As DNA, the CDR3 is TGTACCAGCAGTTACCGGCCGGGACAGGGACAATATTCACCCCTCCACTTT. This chain joins TRBV6-2 or TRBV6-3 and TRBJ1-6; 9 bases fit TRBD1. Germline CDR1 MNHEY, CDR2 SVGEGT. The length of the CDR3 is 17 residues.

The chain uses TRBV9 and TRBJ2-5, with D perhaps TRBD1 (5 bases). The germline V gene encodes CDR1 SGDLS and CDR2 YYNGEE. Trimming removed 0 bases at V and 11 bases at J, with 23 bases between. The CDR3 extends over 16 amino acids. The CDR3 loop is CASSVGGAGPHYEQYF. CDR3 coding DNA: TGTGCCAGCAGCGTAGGAGGAGCAGGGCCACACTACGAACAGTACTTC.

Turning to this clonotype: Just one base apart from a much larger clone, this may be a read error. V and J are TRBV13 and TRBJ2-5, with D possibly TRBD2 on 6 matching bases. CDR3 length: 13 residues. V was shortened by 5 bases and J by 5 bases, with 12 bases between the two germline ends. Germline V lookup: CDR1 PRHDT, CDR2 FYEKMQ (reference sequence). CDR3 nucleotide sequence: TGTGCCAGCAGCATGGGACTTCATGAGACCCAGTACTTC. It encodes CASSMGLHETQYF. Full variable domain (rest looked up from reference TRBV13 and TRBJ2-5): AAGVIQSPRHLIKEKRETATLKCYPIPRHDTVYWYQQGPGQDPQFLISFYEKMQSDKGSIPDRFSAQQFSDYHSELNMSSLELGDSALYFCASSMGLHETQYFGPGTRLLVL.

As regards this clonotype: At one of its ends the junction is not consistent with the germline gene, which may arise from a read error. The chain uses TRBV11-2 and TRBJ2-4; possibly TRBD1 for D (5 bases). The CDR3 extends over 15 amino acids. The germline V gene encodes CDR1 SGHAT and CDR2 FQNNGV. The CDR3 DNA follows: TGTACCAGCAGCCCAGGCAGGGTCGTCAAAAACATTCAGTACTTC. Protein: CTSSPGRVVKNIQYF. Full variable domain (missing parts from reference TRBV11-2 and TRBJ2-4): EAGVAQSPRYKIIEKRQSVAFWCNPISGHATLYWYQQILGQGPKLLIQFQNNGVVDDSQLPKDRFSAERLKGVDSTLKIQPAKLEDSAVYLCTSSPGRVVKNIQYFGAGTRLSVL.